Sequencing of this T cell receptor beta chain was carried out in a study of blood T cell dynamics during melanoma immunotherapy (dated by TCRdb to the early 2020s). For context, the study as a whole: Patients with metastatic melanoma were treated with first-line pembrolizumab or nivolumab plus ipilimumab as standard of care in the United Kingdom. To find early correlates of response, the study profiled the peripheral T cell receptor repertoires of patients with metastatic melanoma both before and after one cycle of checkpoint inhibitor therapy. The training cohort consisted of consecutive patients, while an additional independent group of patients from the same centre was pooled to form an external validation set.

Ends trimmed: V by 3 bases, J by 4 bases; bases unmatched to a gene: 7. As encoded in the germline V gene (reference sequence), CDR1 is SGHNT while CDR2 is YYREEE. The CDR3 runs 16 residues from the cysteine to the phenylalanine. Solely the CDR3 DNA is kept, with 48 bases framed from the first base. Per the publication, the time point label means: week 3, after first cycle of checkpoint inhibitor. Blood was sampled before treatment (T0) and at week 3 (W3), after the first cycle of checkpoint blockade. Except for two patients with rapid clinical progression, response was assessed 12 weeks after the first infusion by RECIST 1.1; disease control meant complete response, partial response or stable disease. Any patient who had received prior systemic cancer treatment, was on concomitant immunosuppressant therapy or had synchronous other active malignancies was excluded. Both bulk PBMC and plasma cell-free DNA were sequenced for TCR beta so that circulating cells and T cell turnover could be tracked. PBMC were isolated from blood with Lymphoprep and SepMate tubes, followed by red cell lysis. QIAamp DNA Blood Mini kits were used to extract DNA from PBMC and sorted T cell subsets.

What the research found in general, with its limitations: Patients who later achieved disease control showed a bifurcated PBMC repertoire reorganization at W3, with increased clonality or increased diversity, unlike progressors. The study could not determine whether the T cell clones driving repertoire changes were melanoma-specific or reflected general immune activation. The relatively small sample size was acknowledged as a potential limitation on generalization of the results.

For every bulk PBMC sample, a fixed 350 ng of DNA was loaded. TCR beta CDR3 sequences were amplified from genomic DNA with the immunoSEQ TCRb Assay kit following manufacturer instructions. The KAPA Library Quantification Kit for Illumina platforms was used to quantify the pooled libraries by qPCR. Sequencing of the pooled libraries was done on an Illumina NextSeq 500, with clustering at about 0.55-1.2 pM. In the paper's pipeline: The TCR data were analyzed using immunoSEQ ANALYZER and the R LymphoSeq package. A rearrangement efficiency score was calculated as productive divided by the sum of productive and non-productive CDR3 sequences. Within each patient, timepoints were compared pairwise for clonality, measured with the Gini coefficient, and for diversity, measured with the Renyi index at alpha=1. In LymphoSeq, clonal relatedness was computed with an edit distance of 3 and repertoire similarity was computed with the Bhattacharyya coefficient. Linear discriminant analysis on week-3 changes in clonality and diversity was built with the R MASS and caret packages to classify response. The source is immuneACCESS, and TCRdb retained only in-frame sequences with V and J called. Part of the clones is not carried over; for the studies checked, unresolved V genes explain less than half of this, and the remainder is unexplained. For V, J and clone size, that table is used; D and trimming come from the DNA. This sample holds some 9,800 clones; more than 85% were observed only once. In total, the top ten clones hold around 4% of the sample.

The sample holds one count of this clone. The target of this receptor is not known. No base quality values were provided; no much bigger clone lies one nucleotide off. The chain was built from TRBV5-4 and TRBJ2-1; 10 bases in the middle match TRBD1. This specimen was blood, taken from a patient treated with checkpoint blockade. This sequence was found in a human donor with melanoma. The DNA is TGTGCCAGCAGCTCGGGGGCGGGACAGGGGTACAATGAGCAGTTCTTC. Translated, this is CASSSGAGQGYNEQFF.